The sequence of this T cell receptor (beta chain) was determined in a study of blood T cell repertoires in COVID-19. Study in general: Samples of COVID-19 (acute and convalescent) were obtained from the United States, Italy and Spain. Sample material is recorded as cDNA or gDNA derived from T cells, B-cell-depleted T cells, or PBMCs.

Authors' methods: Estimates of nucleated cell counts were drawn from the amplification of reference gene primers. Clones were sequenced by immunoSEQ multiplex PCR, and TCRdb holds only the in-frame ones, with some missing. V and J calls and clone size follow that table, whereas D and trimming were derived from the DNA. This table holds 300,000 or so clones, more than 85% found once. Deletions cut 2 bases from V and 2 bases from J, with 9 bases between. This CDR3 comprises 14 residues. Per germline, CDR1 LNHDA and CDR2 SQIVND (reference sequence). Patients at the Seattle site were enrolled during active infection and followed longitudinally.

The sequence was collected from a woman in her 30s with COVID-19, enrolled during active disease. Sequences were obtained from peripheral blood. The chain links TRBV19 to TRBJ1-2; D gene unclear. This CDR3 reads CASSIQELNYGYTF. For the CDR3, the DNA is TGTGCCAGTAGTATACAGGAATTAAACTATGGCTACACCTTC.